These 5 T cell receptor beta chains originate from one sample sequenced in a study of response to subunit inactivated influenza vaccine. TCRdb re-called the RT-PCR reads through MiXCR, storing one row per CDR3 protein. The sample records about 500,000 distinct CDR3 sequences, about 17% being singletons. This specimen consisted of CD4+ T cells sorted from PBMCs, obtained roughly 24 months after vaccination. These receptors were obtained from a man aged 50 to 75 who received an inactivated influenza vaccine.

The chain employs TRBV5-1 and TRBJ2-7, with TRBD1 matching 9 bases. V trimming: 3 bases; J trimming: 6 bases; junction bases outside the gene matches: 7. The CDR3 is 14 amino acids. The germline CDR1 and CDR2 sequences are SGHRS and YFSETQ. The CDR3 DNA sequence: TGCGCCAGCAGCTCAACGGACAGGGGCGGCGAGCAGTACTTC. Amino acid sequence: CASSSTDRGGEQYF.

DNA for the CDR3: TGTGCCAGCAGCCGAAGGAGCGGGAGACGGGAGACCCAGTACTTC. Its translation: CASSRRSGRRETQYF. This chain links TRBV13 with TRBJ2-5, with 8 bases lining up with TRBD2. The CDR3 runs 15 residues. Germline assignment: CDR1 PRHDT and CDR2 FYEKMQ (reference sequence). The J segment lost 5 bases and the V segment lost 5 bases, leaving 10 bases of the junction unmatched.

This clonotype was observed a few times. J is TRBJ1-1 and V is TRBV12-3 or TRBV12-4; D may be TRBD1 (6 bases). V lost 6 bases to trimming and J lost 2 bases, with 16 bases between them. The CDR3 length is 15 residues. The CDR3 coding sequence is TGTGCCAGCAGCCTTACCGGGACATTTAACACTGAAGCTTTCTTT. Its translation: CASSLTGTFNTEAFF.

The sample holds many counts of this clonotype. The rearrangement uses TRBV20-1 and TRBJ2-5; TRBD1 matches 11 bases. CDR1 DFQATT and CDR2 SNEGSKA come from the germline V gene (reference sequence). This CDR3 contains 13 residues. The V segment lost 6 bases and the J segment 4 bases; nucleotides outside the gene matches: 4. Written as DNA, the CDR3 is TGCAGTGCCCCGGGACAGGGGGTAGAGACCCAGTACTTC. Its protein is CSAPGQGVETQYF.

This clonotype occurred a few times. The chain uses TRBV15 and TRBJ1-2; D unresolved. The CDR3 is 13 amino acids. Trimming cost V 1 base and J 2 bases, with 5 bases left between them. The V gene's germline CDR1 is LNHNV and CDR2 YYDKDF (reference sequence). The chain's CDR3 is CATSRGRNYGYTF. The CDR3 DNA reads as TGTGCCACCAGCAGAGGACGGAACTATGGCTACACCTTC.